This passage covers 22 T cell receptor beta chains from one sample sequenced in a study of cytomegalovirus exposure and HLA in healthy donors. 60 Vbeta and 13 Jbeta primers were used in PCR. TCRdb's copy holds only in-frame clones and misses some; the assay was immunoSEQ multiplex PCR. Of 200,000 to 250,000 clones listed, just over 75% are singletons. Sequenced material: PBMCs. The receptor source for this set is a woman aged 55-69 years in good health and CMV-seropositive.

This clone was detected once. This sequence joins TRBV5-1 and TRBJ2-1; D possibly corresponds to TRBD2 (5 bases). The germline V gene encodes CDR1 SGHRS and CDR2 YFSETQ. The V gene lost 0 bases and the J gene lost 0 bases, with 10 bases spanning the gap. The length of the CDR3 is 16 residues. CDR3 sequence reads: CASSLASPGSYNEQFF. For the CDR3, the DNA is TGCGCCAGCAGCTTGGCTAGCCCCGGCTCCTACAATGAGCAGTTCTTC.

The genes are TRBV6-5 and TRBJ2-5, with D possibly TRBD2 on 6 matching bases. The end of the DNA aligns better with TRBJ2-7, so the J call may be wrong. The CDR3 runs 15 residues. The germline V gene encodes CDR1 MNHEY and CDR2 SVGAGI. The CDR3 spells CASSYRRAQHYEQYF. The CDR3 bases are TGTGCCAGCAGTTACCGGAGGGCCCAGCATTACGAGCAGTACTTC.

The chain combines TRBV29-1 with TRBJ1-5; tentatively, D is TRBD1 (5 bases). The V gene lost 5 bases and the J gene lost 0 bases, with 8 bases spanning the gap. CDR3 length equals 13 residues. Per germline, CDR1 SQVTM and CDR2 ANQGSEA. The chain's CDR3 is CSVQGNSNQPQHF. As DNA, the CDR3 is TGCAGCGTTCAGGGCAATAGCAATCAGCCCCAGCATTTT. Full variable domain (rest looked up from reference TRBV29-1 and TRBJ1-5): SAVISQKPSRDICQRGTSLTIQCQVDSQVTMMFWYRQQPGQSLTLIATANQGSEATYESGFVIDKFPISRPNLTFSTLTVSNMSPEDSSIYLCSVQGNSNQPQHFGDGTRLSIL.

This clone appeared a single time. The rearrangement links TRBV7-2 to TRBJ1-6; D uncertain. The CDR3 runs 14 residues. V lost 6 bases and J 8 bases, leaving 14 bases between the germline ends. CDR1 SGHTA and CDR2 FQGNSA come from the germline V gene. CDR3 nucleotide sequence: TGTGCCAGCAGTCCCCCAGGTCGTCATTCACCCCTCCACTTT. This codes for CASSPPGRHSPLHF.

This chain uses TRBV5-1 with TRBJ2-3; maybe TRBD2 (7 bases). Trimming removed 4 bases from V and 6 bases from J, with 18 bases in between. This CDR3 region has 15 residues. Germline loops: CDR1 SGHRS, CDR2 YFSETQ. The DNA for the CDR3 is TGCGCCAGCAGCGTATCTCAGGGGCGGGGGGATACGCAGTATTTT. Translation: CASSVSQGRGDTQYF.

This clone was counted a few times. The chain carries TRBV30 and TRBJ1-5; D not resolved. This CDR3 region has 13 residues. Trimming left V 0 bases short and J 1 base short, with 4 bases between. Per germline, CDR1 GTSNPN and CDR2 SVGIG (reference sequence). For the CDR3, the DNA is TGTGCCTGGAGTGTGGGCAGCAATCAGCCCCAGCATTTT. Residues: CAWSVGSNQPQHF. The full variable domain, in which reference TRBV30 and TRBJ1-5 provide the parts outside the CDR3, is SQTIHQWPATLVQPVGSPLSLECTVEGTSNPNLYWYRQAAGRGLQLLFYSVGIGQISSEVPQNLSASRPQDRQFILSSKKLLLSDSGFYLCAWSVGSNQPQHFGDGTRLSIL.

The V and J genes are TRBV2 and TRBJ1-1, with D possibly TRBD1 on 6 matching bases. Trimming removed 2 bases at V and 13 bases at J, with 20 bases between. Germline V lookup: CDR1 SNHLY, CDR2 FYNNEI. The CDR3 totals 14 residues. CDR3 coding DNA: TGTGCCAGCAGTGAACTCAGGGGCTCTAACTTGGGTTTCTTT. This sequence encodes CASSELRGSNLGFF.

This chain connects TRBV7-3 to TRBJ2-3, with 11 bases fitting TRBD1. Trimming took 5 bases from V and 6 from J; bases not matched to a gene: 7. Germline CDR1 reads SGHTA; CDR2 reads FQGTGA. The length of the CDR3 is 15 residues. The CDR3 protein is CASSLGTGGADTQYF. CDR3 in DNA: TGTGCCAGCAGCCTTGGGACAGGGGGGGCCGATACGCAGTATTTT.

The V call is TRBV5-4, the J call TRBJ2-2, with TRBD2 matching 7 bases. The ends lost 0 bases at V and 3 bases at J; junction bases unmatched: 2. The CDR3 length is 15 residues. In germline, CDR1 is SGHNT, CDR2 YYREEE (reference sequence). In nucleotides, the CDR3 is TGTGCCAGCAGCTTGGGCGGGAGAGACACCGGGGAGCTGTTTTTT. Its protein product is CASSLGGRDTGELFF.

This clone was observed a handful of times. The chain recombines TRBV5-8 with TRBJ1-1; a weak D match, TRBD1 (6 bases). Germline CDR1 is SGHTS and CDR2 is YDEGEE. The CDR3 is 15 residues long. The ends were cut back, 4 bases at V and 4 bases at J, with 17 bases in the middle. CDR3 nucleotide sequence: TGTGCCAGCAGCCCTCGGGGGGGGCGGTCCACTGAAGCTTTCTTT. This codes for CASSPRGGRSTEAFF.

The CDR3 nucleotides are TGTGCCAGTAGTCGACTAGCGGGAACCTTGGATACGCAGTATTTT. Its translation: CASSRLAGTLDTQYF. This sequence joins TRBV19 and TRBJ2-3; TRBD2 matches 11 bases. CDR1 is LNHDA, CDR2 SQIVND, per germline (reference sequence). The CDR3 consists of 15 residues. V was clipped by 5 bases and J by 6 bases; unmatched bases: 7.

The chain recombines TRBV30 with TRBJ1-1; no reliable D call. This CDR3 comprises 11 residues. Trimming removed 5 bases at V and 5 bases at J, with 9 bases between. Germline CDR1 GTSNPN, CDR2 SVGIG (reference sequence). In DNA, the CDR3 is TGTGCCTGGGGAGGGAGAACTGAAGCTTTCTTT. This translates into CAWGGRTEAFF.

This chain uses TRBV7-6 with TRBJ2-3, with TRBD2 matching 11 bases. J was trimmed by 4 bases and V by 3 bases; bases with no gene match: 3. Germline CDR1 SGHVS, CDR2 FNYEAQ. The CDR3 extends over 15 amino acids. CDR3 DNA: TGTGCCAGCAGCTTTAGCGGGGGGGTCTCAGATACGCAGTATTTT. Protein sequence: CASSFSGGVSDTQYF.

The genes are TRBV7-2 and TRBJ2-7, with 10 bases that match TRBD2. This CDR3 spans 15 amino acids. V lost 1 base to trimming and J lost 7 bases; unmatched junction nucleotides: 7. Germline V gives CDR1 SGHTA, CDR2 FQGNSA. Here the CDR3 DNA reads TGTGCCAGCAGCTTAGTTGTAGCGGGGGGTCGGGAGCAGTACTTC. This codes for CASSLVVAGGREQYF.

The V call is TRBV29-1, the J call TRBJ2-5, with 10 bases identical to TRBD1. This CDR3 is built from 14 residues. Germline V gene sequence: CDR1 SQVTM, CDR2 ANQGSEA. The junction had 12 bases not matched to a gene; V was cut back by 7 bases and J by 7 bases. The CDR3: CSAGTGDLGGTQYF. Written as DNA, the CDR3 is TGCAGCGCCGGGACAGGGGACCTCGGGGGGACCCAGTACTTC. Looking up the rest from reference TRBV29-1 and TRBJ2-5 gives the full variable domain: SAVISQKPSRDICQRGTSLTIQCQVDSQVTMMFWYRQQPGQSLTLIATANQGSEATYESGFVIDKFPISRPNLTFSTLTVSNMSPEDSSIYLCSAGTGDLGGTQYFGPGTRLLVL.

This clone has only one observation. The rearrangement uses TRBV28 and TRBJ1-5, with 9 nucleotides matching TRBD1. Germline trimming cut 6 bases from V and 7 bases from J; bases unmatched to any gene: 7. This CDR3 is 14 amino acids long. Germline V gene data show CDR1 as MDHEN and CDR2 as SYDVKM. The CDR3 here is CASSSGTGIQPQHF. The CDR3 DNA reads TGTGCCAGCAGCTCCGGGACAGGGATCCAGCCCCAGCATTTT.

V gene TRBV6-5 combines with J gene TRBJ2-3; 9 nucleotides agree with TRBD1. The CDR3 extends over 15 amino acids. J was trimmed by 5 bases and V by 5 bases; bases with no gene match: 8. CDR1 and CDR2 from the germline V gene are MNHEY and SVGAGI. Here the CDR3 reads CASSLQGARGDTQYF. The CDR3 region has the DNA TGTGCCAGCAGTCTACAGGGGGCGCGGGGAGATACGCAGTATTTT.

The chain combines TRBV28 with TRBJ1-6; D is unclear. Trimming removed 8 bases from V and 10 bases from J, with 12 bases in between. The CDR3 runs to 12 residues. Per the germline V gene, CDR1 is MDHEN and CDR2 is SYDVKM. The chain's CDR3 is CASGGELSPLHF. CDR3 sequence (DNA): TGTGCCAGCGGCGGGGAGTTGTCACCCCTCCACTTT. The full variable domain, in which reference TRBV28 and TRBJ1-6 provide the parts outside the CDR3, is DVKVTQSSRYLVKRTGEKVFLECVQDMDHENMFWYRQDPGLGLRLIYFSYDVKMKEKGDIPEGYSVSREKKERFSLILESASTNQTSMYLCASGGELSPLHFGNGTRLTVT.

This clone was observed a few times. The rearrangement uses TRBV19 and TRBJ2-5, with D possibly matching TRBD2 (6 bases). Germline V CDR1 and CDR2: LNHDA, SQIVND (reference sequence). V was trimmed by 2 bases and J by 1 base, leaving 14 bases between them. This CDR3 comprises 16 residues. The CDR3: CASSINYGTSQETQYF. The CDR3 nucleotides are TGTGCCAGTAGTATAAACTACGGGACTTCCCAAGAGACCCAGTACTTC.

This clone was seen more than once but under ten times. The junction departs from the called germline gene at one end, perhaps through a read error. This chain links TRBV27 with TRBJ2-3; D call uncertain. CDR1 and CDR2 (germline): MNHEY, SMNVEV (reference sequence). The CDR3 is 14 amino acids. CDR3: CASSLSRHTDTQYF. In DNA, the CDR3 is TGTGCCAGCAGTCTATCCAGACACACAGATACGCAGTATTTT.

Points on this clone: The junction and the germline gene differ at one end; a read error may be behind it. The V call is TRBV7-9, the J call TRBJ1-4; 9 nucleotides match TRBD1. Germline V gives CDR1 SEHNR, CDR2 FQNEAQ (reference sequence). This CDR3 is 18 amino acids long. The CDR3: CSSSYGTGGAGSNEKLFF. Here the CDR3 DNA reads TGTTCCAGCAGCTACGGAACAGGGGGCGCCGGTTCTAATGAAAAACTGTTTTTT.

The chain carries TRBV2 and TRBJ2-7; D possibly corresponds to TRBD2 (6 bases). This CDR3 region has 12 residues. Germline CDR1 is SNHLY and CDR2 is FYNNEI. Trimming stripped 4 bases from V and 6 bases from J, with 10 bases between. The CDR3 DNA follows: TGTGCCAGCAGTGGATTCGGGGGCGAGCAGTACTTC. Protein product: CASSGFGGEQYF.